This T cell receptor (beta chain) emerged from a study of blood T cells in healthy people across ages (dated by TCRdb to between 2014 and 2017). Broadly, across the study: Template switching captured roughly one uniquely barcoded TCR beta cDNA molecule per two T cells in model experiments. Donors were grouped into four age groups: young (average about 15 years), middle-aged (around 39), aged (around 60) and long-lived (about 90). Using deep sequencing normalized with unique cDNA molecular identifiers, the study measured how TCR beta repertoire diversity changes with age. The study analyzed two additional independent replicas of 1 million unique cDNA reads from the same blood draw for two donors, one aged 18 to 29 and one aged 80 or older. Donors of different ages were randomly distributed across sequencing lanes to avoid experimental bias.

The germline V gene (reference sequence) supplies CDR1 DFQATT and CDR2 SNEGSKA. Germline trimming amounts to 8 bases on V and 4 bases on J, with 14 as the count of junction bases outside the gene matches. Including cysteine and phenylalanine, the CDR3 has 14 amino acids. Only CDR3 DNA is held: 42 bases, read in frame from base 1. Donors were roughly 40 systemically healthy Caucasian individuals from Russia aged roughly 6 to 100 years. Ten milliliters of peripheral blood were drawn from each donor into EDTA-treated Vacutainer tubes. Ficoll-Paque density-gradient centrifugation was used to isolate PBMCs, with at least 7 million obtained per sample. Total RNA, at least 6 micrograms per sample, was extracted from PBMCs with Trizol reagent. Naive CD45RAhigh/CD27high T cell percentages were measured by flow cytometry on a PBMC aliquot from every donor. Library preparation used 5' RACE. The sample was run on an Illumina HiSeq 2500. A second roughly 6 to 12 cycle PCR used a sample-barcoded 5' primer and a J-beta primer mix. Each TCR beta cDNA molecule received a unique molecular identifier from a template-switch 5' adaptor carrying 12 random nucleotides. Each sample yielded at least 3 million CDR3-containing paired-end reads. First-strand cDNA was synthesized from all RNA with the Mint cDNA synthesis kit, primed by a TRBC-specific oligonucleotide. Following uracil-DNA glycosylase treatment, all cDNA underwent a first 18-cycle PCR with the universal primers M1SS and BC2_uni_R. The paper's data handling went like this. Each sample was normalized by randomly selecting 1 million high-quality reads, each carrying a distinct molecular identifier. Reads with shared molecular identifiers were discarded instead of being binned into consensus sequences. MiTCR, set to a Q25 quality threshold and the strictest error-elimination algorithm, was used for CDR3 identification, clonotype clustering and error correction. A nonparametric unseen species model with Euler transformation was used to estimate lower-bound total TCR beta diversity. Starting from the raw public reads, TCRdb applied fastp trimming at Q25, assembled clones with MiXCR and retained in-frame beta chains. A single entry per CDR3 protein holds the most common genes and DNA from its merged rows. The V and J calls, along with clone size, are taken from TCRdb and not from the paper's own processing. In this sample the table shows roughly 1,700,000 distinct CDR3 sequences, over 25% of which occur a single time. In total, the top ten clones hold 7.7% of the sample.

The research as a whole found: Compared with the aged group, the long-lived group had more naive CD4+ T cells, fewer expanded clones and increased TCR diversity, suggesting age selection. Because the CMV infection status of the donors was unknown, age-related changes in expanded clonotypes may potentially have been confounded. Because profiling used bulk unsorted PBMCs, naive and antigen-experienced compartments could not be compared conclusively. Observed TCR beta diversity correlated strongly with the percentage of naive T cells measured by flow cytometry. Estimates of total diversity from one million sequenced T cells were regarded as lower bounds and underestimates. As age increased, observed TCR beta diversity per million T cells dropped in a roughly linear way, and a significant reduction was already evident by age 40.

In this sample, this clonotype turned up many times. It has no known antigen specificity. Within one base of it there is no much larger clone, and no base qualities were kept. What was sequenced was blood. Here the chain combines TRBV20-1 and TRBJ2-7; the central 7 bases match TRBD2. This TCR derives from a woman aged 25 to 39 in good health. Read as DNA, the sequence is TGCAGTCCAAGGGAGGGGCTAGCTCAGTACGAGCAGTACTTC. This translates into CSPREGLAQYEQYF.